A selection of T cell receptor beta chains follows, all from one sample in a study of monozygotic twins with inflammatory bowel disease. From the 5' RACE reads, TCRdb lists one entry per CDR3 protein and no DNA. The listing records more than 300,000 distinct CDR3 sequences. The source material was blood. The receptor set was obtained from a human donor with ulcerative colitis or Crohn's disease, or a healthy co-twin of an affected twin (not recorded which). The CDR3 runs from the conserved cysteine through the conserved F or W. The order of the fields is J gene, CDR3 length, V gene, CDR3 protein.

TRBJ1-1 13 TRBV27 CASRDRMSTEAFF
TRBJ2-3 15 TRBV6-1 CASTTLPQGTDTQYF
TRBJ1-1 13 TRBV20-1 CSARVGGDTEAFF
TRBJ1-1 15 TRBV20-1 CSARGDRGMNTEAFF
TRBJ2-7 15 TRBV7-2 CASSLGPSSSREQYF
TRBJ2-3 12 TRBV12-3/TRBV12-4 CASSPRRGTLIF
TRBJ1-1 12 TRBV30 CAWSPHGTEAFF
TRBJ2-2 16 TRBV20-1 CSARTSPAGNTGELFF
TRBJ2-7 16 TRBV7-9 CASSQQLLGTSYEQYF
TRBJ2-2 17 TRBV9 CASSKTRGQNNTGELFF
TRBJ1-2 12 TRBV28 CASITKLYGYTF
TRBJ2-7 14 TRBV15 CATSSRDRLYEQYF
TRBJ1-3 16 TRBV5-1 CASSPGRIGQEYTIYF
TRBJ2-1 14 TRBV7-2 CASRYDIISNEQFF
TRBJ2-7 16 TRBV15 CATSRVDRGGSYEQYF
TRBJ2-5 13 TRBV12-3/TRBV12-4 CASSSPFSVTQYF
TRBJ2-5 14 TRBV7-9 CASSLVGAQETQYF
TRBJ1-2 13 TRBV7-3 CASSTRTGDGYTF
TRBJ2-7 16 TRBV7-8 CASSPLAGTVSYEQYF
TRBJ2-5 14 TRBV6-2/TRBV6-3 CASSMTGFQETQYF
TRBJ1-5 14 TRBV18 CASSLNGQFQPQHF
TRBJ2-7 12 TRBV7-2 CASSSISYEQYF
TRBJ1-3 17 TRBV25-1 CASSPRGTGGSGNTIYF
TRBJ2-4 15 TRBV7-9 CASSSGQGAKNIQYF
TRBJ2-1 16 TRBV12-3/TRBV12-4 CASTKRPGGIYNEQFF
TRBJ2-2 16 TRBV5-1 CASSLSERINTGELFF
TRBJ1-1 12 TRBV18 CASSPERTEAFF
TRBJ2-1 17 TRBV27 CASSNLPPGQRNNEQFF
TRBJ2-3 18 TRBV4-2 CASSQGIQREAYTDTQYF
TRBJ2-3 15 TRBV10-3 CAISLGGTVTDTQYF
TRBJ2-2 20 TRBV4-2 CASSQEIRASGSWNTGELFF
TRBJ2-5 13 TRBV20-1 CSARSPGSETQYF
TRBJ2-3 15 TRBV4-3 CASSQGLAGSNTQYF
TRBJ2-3 16 TRBV5-1 CASSWGLAGPTDTQYF
TRBJ2-7 22 TRBV6-2/TRBV6-3 CASRSRLYRDSTNRRSSYEQYF
TRBJ2-1 14 TRBV30 CAWRGPNSWDEQFF
TRBJ2-2 15 TRBV29-1 CSVGVPGVYTGELFF
TRBJ2-3 15 TRBV7-3 CASSSRTGSTDTQYF
TRBJ1-6 14 TRBV6-6 CAGRQGAPNSPLHF
TRBJ2-7 12 TRBV10-3 CAISEPGYEQYF
TRBJ2-5 14 TRBV24-1 CATSDHRGQETQYF
TRBJ1-5 14 TRBV12-3/TRBV12-4 CASSSRVRSQPQHF
TRBJ2-7 11 TRBV2 CASSEENTGCF
TRBJ2-7 17 TRBV20-1 CSASQSGGALGVYEQYF
TRBJ1-1 14 TRBV7-9 CASSWGTGNTEAFF